This TCR beta chain was obtained from a study of OX40 agonist ivuxolimab in advanced cancers. Across the whole study: The study gave patients intravenous ivuxolimab at 0.01 to 10 mg/kg every 2 weeks. Partial responses were observed in three patients, of whom one had hepatocellular carcinoma and two had cutaneous melanoma. Findings and limits, study-wide: Antigen specificity remained undetermined for the expanded peripheral T cells.

Germline V gene data show CDR1 as SGHNT and CDR2 as YYREEE (reference sequence). V trimming: 5 bases; J trimming: 8 bases; junction bases outside the gene matches: 10. CDR3 size: 15 residues. Blood draws occurred at baseline, cycle 4 day 1, and cycle 7 day 1. This clone was seen a handful of times. No antigen is known for it. Generated by immunoSEQ multiplex PCR, the TCRdb table keeps only in-frame clones and is missing some. The sample includes fewer than 65,000 clones, about 83% seen only once; the top ten take around 25%. V gene TRBV5-4 combines with J gene TRBJ1-4, with 9 positions matching TRBD1. Material: CD4+ or CD8+ T cells sorted from blood, obtained in a trial of the OX40 agonist ivuxolimab. This TCR derives from an adult with an advanced solid tumor such as melanoma, head and neck, liver or kidney cancer. The CDR3 sequence: CASSFDPTGGEKLFF. The DNA of the CDR3 is TGTGCCAGCAGTTTCGATCCGACAGGGGGAGAAAAACTGTTTTTT.